The T cell receptor beta chain under discussion was sequenced for a study of shared clonotypes between healthy human individuals. Overall study: Per donor, three plates held CD4 naive cells, three held CD4 memory, two held CD8 naive and one held CD8 memory.

The sorted-subset replicate PCRs were given about 210 ng DNA, which is tens of thousands of T cell genomes. Measured with immunoSEQ multiplex PCR; TCRdb has only the in-frame clones, and not every one. The sample has 500,000 to 700,000 clones, approximately 95% seen once. Trimming removed 5 bases from V and 5 bases from J, with 10 bases in between. Germline V gives CDR1 SGHAT, CDR2 FQNNGV. The CDR3 loop spans 12 amino acids. CD45RO-negative CD8 cells positively selected for CCR7 made up the naive population, which excluded terminally differentiated effector memory CD45RA+ cells. This TCR was recovered from a young woman in good health. Sequenced material: naive CD8+ T cells sorted from blood. V is TRBV11-2 and J is TRBJ2-7; weak D call: TRBD2 (5 bases). Written as DNA, the CDR3 is TGTGCCAGCAGCCAAACTAGAAACGAGCAGTACTTC. Translating it yields CASSQTRNEQYF.